A selection of T cell receptor beta chains follows, all from one sample in a study of blood T cell repertoires in COVID-19. Sequenced by immunoSEQ multiplex PCR; TCRdb stores in-frame clones only, minus some. The sample carries around 58,000 clones, around 80% recorded once. The sequenced material came from PBMCs or T cells enriched from blood (not recorded which). The receptors shown here come from a woman in her forties with acute COVID-19. CDR3s include the opening cysteine and the closing phenylalanine or tryptophan. A D gene is named only where the DNA matches it firmly. Size tells how often a clone was seen (once, few, many) or the class of an expanded clone, and some rows leave it out.

size	J	D	V	DNA	CDR3
NA	TRBJ2-1	TRBD2	TRBV7-3	TGTGCCAGCAGATTAGCGGGATCGAAGGGTGAGCAGTTCTTC	CASRLAGSKGEQFF
NA	TRBJ1-5	NA	TRBV5-1	TGCGCCAGCAGCTTGGGTATCTTGTCGGGTCAGCCCCAGCATTTT	CASSLGILSGQPQHF
once	TRBJ1-3	TRBD1	TRBV28	TGTGCCAGCAGCCACCAAGGCCGGGGGACAGGGGGTTCCGGAAACACCATATATTTT	CASSHQGRGTGGSGNTIYF
few	TRBJ1-3	TRBD1	TRBV6-6	TGTGCCAGCAGTCGACGTTCCGGGACAGGGACTGGAAACACCATATATTTT	CASSRRSGTGTGNTIYF
NA	TRBJ2-7	TRBD2	TRBV28	TGTGCCAGCAGTCCTCCGGGACTAGTCTACGAGCAGTACTTC	CASSPPGLVYEQYF
NA	TRBJ2-2	NA	TRBV5-6	TGTGCCAGCAGCTTGGATATAGGGGATATCACCGGGGAGCTGTTTTTT	CASSLDIGDITGELFF
NA	TRBJ2-1	NA	TRBV12-3/TRBV12-4	TGTGCCAGCACCAGGGCTAATGAGCAGTTCTTC	CASTRANEQFF
NA	TRBJ2-1	NA	TRBV3-1/TRBV3-2	TGTGCCAGCAGCCAAGAGGAGGGGGCGATCTACAATGAGCAGTTCTTC	CASSQEEGAIYNEQFF
NA	TRBJ1-1	NA	TRBV5-1	TGCGCCAGCGGAGATGGTGGCACTGAAGCTTTCTTT	CASGDGGTEAFF
few	TRBJ1-6	NA	TRBV18	TGTGCCAGCTCGCGCGATGCGGAGGGAGATTCACCCCTCCACTTT	CASSRDAEGDSPLHF
NA	TRBJ1-4	NA	TRBV25-1	TGTGCCAGCAGAGCAAATGAAAAACTGTTTTTT	CASRANEKLFF
NA	TRBJ2-7	NA	TRBV5-6	TGTGCCAGCAGCTCCTCTGTGGGGGCGGCCTACGAGCAGTACTTC	CASSSSVGAAYEQYF
NA	TRBJ1-5	TRBD1	TRBV7-9	TGTGCCAGCAGCCGTTCCGGGACAGGGCTTCAGCCCCAGCATTTT	CASSRSGTGLQPQHF
once	TRBJ2-3	TRBD1	TRBV10-3	TGTGCCATCAGTCGAACAGGGGAAGGTAGCACAGATACGCAGTATTTT	CAISRTGEGSTDTQYF
few	TRBJ2-1	NA	TRBV27	TGTGCCAGCAGTTTAGCGGGTCTAGCTTACAATGAGCAGTTCTTC	CASSLAGLAYNEQFF
few	TRBJ1-2	TRBD1	TRBV4-1	TGCGCCAGCGGACAGGGGGCTGATGGCTACACCTTC	CASGQGADGYTF
few	TRBJ1-6	NA	TRBV5-1	TGCGCCAGCAGCTGGGGGGGGTCGGATAATTCACCCCTCCACTTT	CASSWGGSDNSPLHF
NA	TRBJ2-7	NA	TRBV27	TGTGCCAGCGGGCTTCGGGAAGGGAGTTTAAACTACGAGCAGTACTTC	CASGLREGSLNYEQYF
NA	TRBJ2-5	NA	TRBV7-9	TGTGCCAGCAGCCACGGGAAGCAAGAGACCCAGTACTTC	CASSHGKQETQYF
NA	TRBJ1-4	NA	TRBV11-2	TGTGCCAGCAGCACGGAACCCACAGCTGCAACTAATGAAAAACTGTTTTTT	CASSTEPTAATNEKLFF
once	TRBJ2-2	TRBD2	TRBV18	TGTGCCAGCACCCGACCGGGAGGGCTCCCCACCGGGGAGCTGTTTTTT	CASTRPGGLPTGELFF
NA	TRBJ2-4	TRBD1	TRBV5-1	TGCGCCAGCAGCCACGGAGACAGGGTAGGGAACATTCAGTACTTC	CASSHGDRVGNIQYF
once	TRBJ2-1	NA	TRBV12-3/TRBV12-4	TGTGCCAGCAGTTTGGAGGAGGCTGCTGAGCAGTTCTTC	CASSLEEAAEQFF
once	TRBJ2-7	NA	TRBV11-2	TGTGCCAGCAGCTTAGTAGGACAGTCTATCTCCTACGAGCAGTACTTC	CASSLVGQSISYEQYF
NA	TRBJ2-2	NA	TRBV6-1	TGTGCCAGCAGTGAAGGGGGCGCGAACACCGGGGAGCTGTTTTTT	CASSEGGANTGELFF
NA	TRBJ2-7	NA	TRBV27	TGTGCCAGCAGTTCTCCCTACGAGCAGTACTTC	CASSSPYEQYF
NA	TRBJ2-7	TRBD1	TRBV4-1	TGCGCCAGCTGGCAGGGGGCGCGTGAGCAGTACTTC	CASWQGAREQYF
NA	TRBJ1-2	NA	TRBV5-6	TGTGCCAGCAGCCGGCGCGGGGGTGGAGATGGCTACACCTTC	CASSRRGGGDGYTF
NA	TRBJ2-2	NA	TRBV5-1	TGCGCCAGCAGCCCGACAGCAGGGGTGGCGCGCACCGGGGAGCTGTTTTTT	CASSPTAGVARTGELFF
NA	TRBJ2-1	TRBD2	TRBV27	TGTGCCAGCAGTGTAAGCGGGACTAGCGGGCGACTTTCCTACAATGAGCAGTTCTTC	CASSVSGTSGRLSYNEQFF
NA	TRBJ2-1	TRBD1	TRBV28	TGTGCCAGCAGTACCGGACAGGGGGCCTACAATGAGCAGTTCTTC	CASSTGQGAYNEQFF
NA	TRBJ1-4	NA	TRBV28	TGTGCTATAAATGAGCCTAATGAAAAACTGTTTTTT	CAINEPNEKLFF
NA	TRBJ1-3	NA	TRBV2	TGTGCCAGCAGCCGAACTGAGGTCTCTGGAAACACCATATATTTT	CASSRTEVSGNTIYF
NA	TRBJ1-5	TRBD1	TRBV7-8	TGTGCCAGCAGCTTCGGGACAGGGGAGGGGGAGCCCCAGCATTTT	CASSFGTGEGEPQHF
few	TRBJ2-1	NA	TRBV7-3	TGTGCCAGCAGCTCCTTTGGGGGAGGTAACTACAATGAGCAGTTCTTC	CASSSFGGGNYNEQFF
NA	TRBJ2-7	TRBD1	TRBV2	TGTGCCAGCATAAAGGACAGGGACTACGAGCAGTACTTC	CASIKDRDYEQYF
NA	TRBJ1-1	TRBD1	TRBV2	TGTGCCAGCAGGCCACAGGGGTGGATAGGTGAAGCTTTCTTT	CASRPQGWIGEAFF
NA	TRBJ1-2	TRBD1	TRBV6-6	TGTGCCAGCAGTATTGGACAGGGGTACCGTGGCTACACCTTC	CASSIGQGYRGYTF
NA	TRBJ1-2	NA	TRBV10-3	TGTGCCATCAGTGGTGGGCCAGCGGAGAGGGCCAATGGCTACACCTTC	CAISGGPAERANGYTF
once	TRBJ2-5	NA	TRBV18	TGTGCCAGCTCACCACCGGTTAGCCAAGAGACCCAGTACTTC	CASSPPVSQETQYF